This record looks at one T cell receptor beta chain sequence and its context. Its antigen is still unknown. The data belong to a study of PD-1 blockade in mismatch repair-deficient tumors. About the research overall: Enrolled about 2012-2017, patients had progressing, pretreated mismatch repair-deficient cancers of about a dozen types. Study-wide results and limits: After pembrolizumab, tumor-resident clones rose rapidly, then generally contracted before radiologic responses.

The CDR3 spans 14 residues. With V trimmed by 3 bases and J by 6 bases, 5 bases remained unmatched. CDR1 is SGHNT and CDR2 is YYREEE in the germline V gene (reference sequence). The method was immunoSEQ multiplex PCR; TCRdb's version includes in-frame clones alone and lacks a portion of them. The sample yields about 130,000 clones, roughly 90% seen once. Every patient had mismatch repair deficiency by PCR or immunohistochemistry. Three pembrolizumab responders had their TCRs sequenced. Material: peripheral blood, obtained 70 to 73 weeks after starting pembrolizumab. The genes are TRBV5-4 and TRBJ2-1; 8 bases align to TRBD2. This sequence was found in an adult with mismatch repair-deficient cancer. CDR3 nucleotide sequence: TGTGCCAGCAGCTGGTACAGCGGGAGCAATGAGCAGTTCTTC. Encoded protein: CASSWYSGSNEQFF.